Below, 29 T cell receptor beta chains from the same sample are listed, as sequenced in a study of OX40 agonist ivuxolimab in advanced cancers. Sequencing was performed with immunoSEQ multiplex PCR; in TCRdb, only in-frame clones are kept and a portion is missing. The sample lists about 94,000 clones, about 88% occurring once. The source was CD4+ or CD8+ T cells sorted from blood, collected in a trial of the OX40 agonist ivuxolimab. The source of these receptors is an adult with an advanced solid tumor such as melanoma, head and neck, liver or kidney cancer.

V is TRBV7-9 and J is TRBJ1-5; no firm D call. V lost 4 bases to trimming and J lost 0 bases, with 1 base between them. Germline values: CDR1 SEHNR, CDR2 FQNEAQ (reference sequence). The CDR3 covers 12 residues. Here the CDR3 reads CASSYSNQPQHF. For the CDR3, the DNA is TGTGCCAGCAGCTATAGCAATCAGCCCCAGCATTTT.

The chain uses TRBV7-2 and TRBJ2-1, with 8 positions matching TRBD2. Trimming took 3 bases from V and 5 from J; bases not matched to a gene: 9. CDR1 is SGHTA and CDR2 is FQGNSA in the germline V gene. The CDR3 loop spans 16 amino acids. The DNA of the CDR3 is TGTGCCAGCAGCTTGTTTAGCGGGGCCTCAAACAATGAGCAGTTCTTC. Protein: CASSLFSGASNNEQFF.

The rearrangement joins TRBV28 to TRBJ2-3, with TRBD2 matching 7 bases. This CDR3 contains 14 residues. Germline V gene data show CDR1 as MDHEN and CDR2 as SYDVKM. V lost 6 bases to trimming and J lost 3 bases; unmatched junction nucleotides: 6. The CDR3 bases are TGTGCCAGCAGCCCTCGGGACTATACAGATACGCAGTATTTT. It specifies CASSPRDYTDTQYF.

The rearrangement uses TRBV5-4 and TRBJ1-4, with TRBD1 matching over 8 bases. The CDR3 extends over 16 amino acids. J was trimmed by 6 bases and V by 4 bases; bases with no gene match: 11. Germline V gene data show CDR1 as SGHNT and CDR2 as YYREEE (reference sequence). CDR3 protein: CASSPAPRGQDEKLFF. CDR3 bases: TGTGCCAGCAGCCCCGCCCCCAGGGGGCAGGATGAAAAACTGTTTTTT. The whole variable domain, filled in from reference TRBV5-4 and TRBJ1-4, reads ETGVTQSPTHLIKTRGQQVTLRCSSQSGHNTVSWYQQALGQGPQFIFQYYREEENGRGNFPPRFSGLQFPNYSSELNVNALELDDSALYLCASSPAPRGQDEKLFFGSGTQLSVL.

This sequence joins TRBV5-1 and TRBJ2-7; 11 bases align to TRBD2. The CDR3 consists of 17 residues. J gave up 3 bases and V 0 bases, and 8 bases lay outside the gene matches. CDR1 and CDR2 from the germline V gene are SGHRS and YFSETQ. The CDR3 region is CASSLAATSGGVYEQYF. CDR3 nucleotides: TGCGCCAGCAGCTTGGCCGCCACTAGCGGGGGTGTCTACGAGCAGTACTTC.

The V gene is TRBV19, the J gene TRBJ1-2; 10 bases are a match to TRBD1. This CDR3 contains 14 residues. From germline, CDR1 is LNHDA and CDR2 SQIVND (reference sequence). Trimming removed 3 bases from V and 6 bases from J; junction bases left unmatched: 4. The CDR3 nucleotides are TGTGCCAGTAGTATCGGACAGGGGGGCAATGGCTACACCTTC. This translates into CASSIGQGGNGYTF.

This rearrangement joins TRBV18 to TRBJ1-3; 7 nucleotides agree with TRBD1. Germline lookup yields CDR1 KGHSH and CDR2 LQKENI. The V gene end was trimmed by 2 bases and the J gene end by 2 bases; junction bases not matched to a gene: 12. CDR3 length: 18 amino acids. CDR3 in DNA: TGTGCCAGCTCACCATTGGGAGGGGGCCCAGCTCCTGGAAACACCATATATTTT. The encoded protein is CASSPLGGGPAPGNTIYF.

The genes are TRBV25-1 and TRBJ2-7; tentative D call: TRBD1 (6 bases). Deletions cut 6 bases from V and 2 bases from J, with 11 bases between. The CDR3 length is 13 residues. CDR1 and CDR2 (germline): MGHDK, SYGVNS. The CDR3 loop is CASSWTDPYEQYF. The CDR3 DNA is TGTGCCAGCAGCTGGACAGACCCCTACGAGCAGTACTTC.

This clone has only a few counts. V is TRBV6-5 and J is TRBJ2-3, with TRBD2 as a possible D gene (5 bases). Germline V gene data show CDR1 as MNHEY and CDR2 as SVGAGI. V was clipped by 5 bases and J by 0 bases, with 12 bases between them. The CDR3 contains 15 residues. In DNA form, the CDR3 reads TGTGCCAGCAGTCGCAGCGGAGTCAGCACAGATACGCAGTATTTT. Translation gives CASSRSGVSTDTQYF.

This clone appeared a few times. The chain joins TRBV5-4 to TRBJ1-1; D unclear. Germline-derived CDR1 and CDR2 are SGHNT and YYREEE (reference sequence). V was shortened by 1 base and J by 1 base, with 8 bases between the two germline ends. The CDR3 has 14 residues. The CDR3 DNA reads as TGTGCCAGCAGCTTGCCCGGTCGGAACACTGAAGCTTTCTTT. Translation: CASSLPGRNTEAFF. The full variable domain, rest sourced from reference TRBV5-4 and TRBJ1-1, is ETGVTQSPTHLIKTRGQQVTLRCSSQSGHNTVSWYQQALGQGPQFIFQYYREEENGRGNFPPRFSGLQFPNYSSELNVNALELDDSALYLCASSLPGRNTEAFFGQGTRLTVV.

The chain carries TRBV6-6 and TRBJ2-3, with D possibly TRBD2 on 6 matching bases. The ends were cut back, 11 bases at V and 2 bases at J, with 11 bases in the middle. The CDR3 spans 12 residues. CDR1 is MNHNY, CDR2 SVGAGI, per germline (reference sequence). The CDR3 here is CAGGEATDTQYF. CDR3 DNA sequence: TGTGCCGGTGGGGAGGCCACAGATACGCAGTATTTT.

This clone came up once. The chain uses TRBV5-1 and TRBJ2-3; D remains ambiguous. Between the trimmed V and J ends, which lost 0 bases and 5 bases, there was a span of 13 bases. Germline CDR1 reads SGHRS; CDR2 reads YFSETQ. The CDR3 totals 15 residues. The CDR3: CASSLGARPQDTQYF. In DNA form, the CDR3 reads TGCGCCAGCAGCTTGGGAGCCCGGCCTCAAGATACGCAGTATTTT.

The chain is built from TRBV10-2 and TRBJ2-7; D is possibly TRBD1 (6 bases). The CDR3 length is 14 residues. The V gene's germline CDR1 is WSHSY and CDR2 SAAADI. Trimming removed 3 bases at V and 4 bases at J, with 13 bases between. The CDR3 coding sequence is TGCGCCAGCAGTGATCCACAGGGCGAGTACGAGCAGTACTTC. It translates to CASSDPQGEYEQYF.

This chain links TRBV7-3 with TRBJ1-6; 7 bases line up with TRBD1. The trim removed 5 bases at V and 0 bases at J, leaving 7 bases unmatched. This CDR3 comprises 17 residues. Per germline, CDR1 SGHTA and CDR2 FQGTGA. The CDR3 reads CASSREGASSYNSPLHF. In nucleotides, the CDR3 is TGTGCCAGCAGCCGAGAGGGGGCTAGCTCCTATAATTCACCCCTCCACTTT. Full variable domain (rest looked up from reference TRBV7-3 and TRBJ1-6): GAGVSQTPSNKVTEKGKYVELRCDPISGHTALYWYRQSLGQGPEFLIYFQGTGAADDSGLPNDRFFAVRPEGSVSTLKIQRTERGDSAVYLCASSREGASSYNSPLHFGNGTRLTVT.

The chain recombines TRBV2 with TRBJ1-5; the D is unclear. The length of the CDR3 is 15 residues. The ends were cut back, 1 base at V and 0 bases at J, with 7 bases in the middle. Germline V gene sequence: CDR1 SNHLY, CDR2 FYNNEI. The CDR3 spells CASSEEKLSNQPQHF. DNA for the CDR3: TGTGCCAGCAGTGAAGAGAAACTTAGCAATCAGCCCCAGCATTTT.

About this clone itself: Germline is not matched at one junction end, which may reflect a read error. Other nucleotide sequences from this sample produce the same CDR3. The genes are TRBV4-3 and TRBJ1-2; TRBD1 might be the D (6 bases). The germline V gene has CDR1 LGHNA and CDR2 YSLEER. The CDR3 is 15 residues long. The CDR3 reads CASSQDPGGVYGYTF. DNA of the CDR3: TGCGCCAGCAGTCAAGATCCCGGGGGCGTCTATGGCTACACCTTC.

The V call is TRBV7-9, the J call TRBJ2-7; 9 bases match TRBD1. This CDR3 has 15 residues. With V trimmed by 7 bases and J by 3 bases, 10 bases remained unmatched. The germline gives CDR1 SEHNR, CDR2 FQNEAQ (reference sequence). CDR3 residues: CASNSAGTGNYEQYF. In DNA form, the CDR3 reads TGTGCCAGCAACTCCGCCGGGACAGGGAACTACGAGCAGTACTTC.

The chain links TRBV19 to TRBJ2-1, with a tentative D call TRBD2 (6 bases). This CDR3 region has 15 residues. Germline CDR1 reads LNHDA; CDR2 reads SQIVND (reference sequence). Trimming took 0 bases from V and 7 from J, leaving 13 bases between them. DNA of the CDR3: TGTGCCAGTAGTATAGATGGGACTGCGGGGAATGAGCAGTTCTTC. It yields the protein CASSIDGTAGNEQFF.

The genes are TRBV5-1 and TRBJ2-3; a weak D match, TRBD1 (6 bases). CDR1 is SGHRS, CDR2 YFSETQ, per germline. This CDR3 comprises 15 residues. Deletions cut 1 base from V and 1 base from J, with 10 bases between. DNA of the CDR3: TGCGCCAGCAGCTTGTTGGGGGCCGGCACAGATACGCAGTATTTT. It encodes CASSLLGAGTDTQYF. Full variable domain (remainder filled in from reference TRBV5-1 and TRBJ2-3): KAGVTQTPRYLIKTRGQQVTLSCSPISGHRSVSWYQQTPGQGLQFLFEYFSETQRNKGNFPGRFSGRQFSNSRSEMNVSTLELGDSALYLCASSLLGAGTDTQYFGPGTRLTVL.

The chain couples TRBV4-1 to TRBJ2-6; weak D call: TRBD1 (5 bases). Trimming cost V 0 bases and J 4 bases, with 16 bases left between them. The CDR3 length is 18 residues. CDR1 is MGHRA and CDR2 is YSYEKL in the germline V gene. DNA of the CDR3: TGCGCCAGCAGCCAAGATGGGGCTGGGGCGAGGGGGGCCAACGTCCTGACTTTC. It yields the protein CASSQDGAGARGANVLTF.

The rearrangement uses TRBV6-5 and TRBJ2-1, with 10 positions matching TRBD2. CDR1 MNHEY and CDR2 SVGAGI come from the germline V gene. This CDR3 is 14 amino acids long. V trimming: 6 bases; J trimming: 5 bases; junction bases outside the gene matches: 4. The CDR3 reads CASSQLAGNNEQFF. Written as DNA, the CDR3 is TGTGCCAGCAGCCAACTAGCGGGGAACAATGAGCAGTTCTTC.

This chain uses TRBV5-1 with TRBJ2-3, with 9 bases lining up with TRBD2. V was clipped by 0 bases and J by 3 bases; unmatched bases: 5. The germline V gene has CDR1 SGHRS and CDR2 YFSETQ. CDR3 size: 16 residues. The CDR3 nucleotides are TGCGCCAGCAGCTTGGGACTAGCGGTACTTACAGATACGCAGTATTTT. Residues: CASSLGLAVLTDTQYF.

The CDR3 DNA follows: TGTGCCAGCAGCCTGGTGGATTACAATGAGCAGTTCTTC. This encodes CASSLVDYNEQFF. The rearrangement joins TRBV5-4 to TRBJ2-1; no firm D call. The CDR3 contains 13 residues. Germline V lookup: CDR1 SGHNT, CDR2 YYREEE (reference sequence). Deletions cut 4 bases from V and 4 bases from J, with 9 bases between.

V usage is TRBV27 and J usage is TRBJ1-5, with TRBD1 matching over 8 bases. Trimming removed 5 bases from V and 6 bases from J; junction bases left unmatched: 6. The CDR3 length is 14 residues. The V gene's germline CDR1 is MNHEY and CDR2 SMNVEV (reference sequence). The CDR3 DNA is TGTGCCAGCAGTGAGACAGGGGCCTTTCAGCCCCAGCATTTT. Amino acids: CASSETGAFQPQHF.

The chain has TRBV2 and TRBJ2-3, with a weak D call TRBD2 (6 bases). Trimming left V 7 bases short and J 4 bases short, with 21 bases between. Germline CDR1 reads SNHLY; CDR2 reads FYNNEI. This CDR3 is 16 amino acids long. The CDR3 nucleotides are TGTGCCAGCAAGGACGGCCGGGGAGGCATCGCAGATACGCAGTATTTT. Its translation is CASKDGRGGIADTQYF.

The chain employs TRBV5-1 and TRBJ1-3; weak D call: TRBD1 (5 bases). There are 14 residues in the CDR3. V lost 7 bases to trimming and J lost 0 bases, with 11 bases between them. CDR1 is SGHRS, CDR2 YFSETQ, per germline. The CDR3 nucleotides read TGCGCCAGCTCGATCGACAGCTCTGGAAACACCATATATTTT. This codes for CASSIDSSGNTIYF.

V and J are TRBV2 and TRBJ2-5; no reliable D call. This CDR3 is 15 amino acids long. The V end was cut by 6 bases, the J end by 2 bases, with 16 bases between. In germline, CDR1 is SNHLY, CDR2 FYNNEI. CDR3 DNA sequence: TGTGCCAGCAGCATCAGAGGAACAGAACAAGAGACCCAGTACTTC. The encoded protein is CASSIRGTEQETQYF.

The chain recombines TRBV2 with TRBJ2-1, with 7 positions matching TRBD1. Germline CDR1 is SNHLY and CDR2 is FYNNEI. J was trimmed by 7 bases and V by 6 bases; bases with no gene match: 12. The CDR3 has 15 amino acids. CDR3 bases: TGTGCCAGCAGAGAAAGGACAGGTAGTCCGAATGAGCAGTTCTTC. Translating it yields CASRERTGSPNEQFF. The whole variable domain, filled in from reference TRBV2 and TRBJ2-1, reads EPEVTQTPSHQVTQMGQEVILRCVPISNHLYFYWYRQILGQKVEFLVSFYNNEISEKSEIFDDQFSVERPDGSNFTLKIRSTKLEDSAMYFCASRERTGSPNEQFFGPGTRLTVL.

The chain combines TRBV27 with TRBJ1-5, with D hard to call. CDR3 size: 13 residues. Per germline, CDR1 MNHEY and CDR2 SMNVEV (reference sequence). V dropped 3 bases and J dropped 4 bases, with 7 bases sitting between them. CDR3 residues: CASSLWGNQPQHF. The CDR3 DNA is TGTGCCAGCAGTTTGTGGGGAAATCAGCCCCAGCATTTT.